This entry is about one T cell receptor beta chain. Its target is unknown. V lost 3 bases, J lost 7 bases, and 18 bases lay in between. The germline gives CDR1 LGHNA, CDR2 YSLEER. The CDR3 spans 16 residues. This PCR relied on a set of 60 Vbeta primers and 13 Jbeta primers. The table came from immunoSEQ multiplex PCR; TCRdb's copy has only in-frame clones and leaves some out. The sample comprises fewer than 250,000 clones, approximately 82% of which are singletons, and 10% rests with the top ten. The sample originates from a study of cytomegalovirus exposure and HLA in healthy donors. Study summary: Earlier work reported 95 million to 130 million unique TCR beta sequences from 150 million to 200 million T cells.

Study-wide results and limits: The study recorded fewer than 200 TCR beta chains that were cytomegalovirus-associated. No immune exposure information besides CMV serostatus was available. A later analysis found most CMV-associated TCR beta chains apparently HLA-restricted.

The chain couples TRBV4-3 to TRBJ2-2; D is possibly TRBD2 (7 bases). The source of this sequence is a woman between 50 and 59 years old in good health and CMV-seropositive. The material sequenced was PBMCs. CDR3 sequence reads: CASSHNLGGGGGELFF. The CDR3 DNA reads as TGCGCCAGCAGCCATAATCTGGGAGGGGGGGGCGGGGAGCTGTTTTTT.